Reported below is one TCR beta chain. This record comes from a study of T cell responses to AZD1222 COVID-19 vaccine. Assay used: immunoSEQ multiplex PCR; TCRdb lists only in-frame clones, some missing. The sample lists around 130,000 clones, over 90% seen once, with 5.4% in the top ten. Germline CDR1 reads SGHTA; CDR2 reads FQGTGA. With 3 bases removed from V and 5 bases from J, the gap between germline ends came to 11 bases. CDR3 length: 13 amino acids. The source was peripheral blood, collected on day 0 of AZD1222 vaccination. This clonotype was obtained from an adult in good health. The gene calls are TRBV7-3 and TRBJ2-7; tentatively, D is TRBD1 (6 bases). The CDR3 is CASSLARGNEQYF. The CDR3, as DNA: TGTGCCAGCAGCTTGGCCAGGGGTAACGAGCAGTACTTC.